The sequence of this T cell receptor beta chain was determined in a study of PD-1 blockade in classical Hodgkin lymphoma (dated by TCRdb to about 2020). Broadly, across the study: Nivolumab dosing was 3 mg/kg intravenously every 2 weeks, continuing until either disease progression or unacceptable toxicity. To define a peripheral blood immune signature of response to PD-1 blockade in classical Hodgkin lymphoma, the study combined TCR beta sequencing with CyTOF.

V loses 3 bases, J loses 6 bases, and the germline ends lie 9 bases apart. From its cysteine to its phenylalanine, the CDR3 spans 13 amino acids. Only the CDR3 part of the read is kept: 39 bases, read in frame from the first base. Points the paper makes about the study in general: Baseline TCR diversity was reported to be lower in newly diagnosed patients than in healthy donors, and even lower in relapsed/refractory patients. Only a single clinical trial cohort was studied, and what caused the repertoire differences, possibly disease activity or prior therapy, remained undefined. By C4D1, a significant rise was seen in CD4+ TCR diversity but not in CD8+ TCR diversity (p=0.0027 vs p=0.16), and the rise was most apparent among complete responders (p=0.02). Trial patients with a complete response had baseline diversity similar to that of newly diagnosed patients, while partial responders and progressors had significantly lower diversity. Patients starting nivolumab less than 1 year after ASCT had lower diversity and were excluded from later analyses to avoid confounding by immune reconstitution.

The Qiagen DNeasy kit was used to extract genomic DNA from unsorted PBMCs and from the negatively selected CD4+ and CD8+ fractions. Using primers that anneal to V and J segments, immunoSEQ multiplex PCR amplified the TCR beta CDR3 regions. A synthetic immune receptor repertoire was used to minimize amplification bias, and any residual bias was removed computationally once sequencing was done. Processing in the source paper ran as follows. Custom Python scripts were used to quantify repertoire diversity as the Shannon entropy index. The unsorted, CD4+ and CD8+ repertoires were each analyzed separately, with the exception of combined analyses, where CD4+ and CD8+ sequences were merged in silico. A clone counted as expanded when the clone's frequency after treatment rose at least 2-fold relative to C1D1, and clones undetected at baseline were given a pseudocount of 0.5. Clones with 0 or 1 copy at C1D1 were classified as singleton clones, and clones with 2 or more copies were classified as non-singleton clones. Clones expanded in unsorted samples were assigned a CD4+, CD8+ or unknown annotation through matching of protein sequences in sorted samples from the same patient. Diversity changes from C1D1 to C4D1 were tested in paired samples using Wilcoxon tests. This immuneACCESS table, as held by TCRdb, lists in-frame sequences with V and J called but not all clones. Of the missing ones, under half trace to an unresolved V gene in checked studies; the others have no known cause. That table supplies the V and J calls and clone size; D and trimming were determined from the DNA. The sample table lists 45,000 to 65,000 clones, 73% of them with a count of one. The leading ten clones occupy roughly 15% of the sample.

The intended sense of this specimen's time point label: cycle 2 day 1 (C2D1) of nivolumab. All trial patients had relapsed after autologous stem cell transplantation, with cohorts A, B and C differing in prior brentuximab vedotin exposure. The trial cohort was composed of approximately 56 patients with relapsed/refractory classical Hodgkin lymphoma, for whom complete response, partial response or progressive disease was recorded as best overall response. Trial patients were treated with single-agent nivolumab in the multi-cohort phase II CheckMate 205 trial. Best overall response was determined by an independent review committee according to the 2007 International Working Group response criteria. PBMCs from the trial were collected at three points: immediately before nivolumab initiation (C1D1), and during therapy at cycle 2 day 1 and cycle 4 day 1. Peripheral blood was collected in 8 mL Vacutainer Cell Preparation Tubes, from which PBMCs were isolated by centrifugation and then cryopreserved.

As concerns this clone: Its antigen specificity is not known. No base quality information exists; no much larger clone differs at one position.

The input for sequencing was peripheral blood mononuclear cells (PBMCs), taken before the second cycle of nivolumab. The clonotype comes from a human donor with classical Hodgkin lymphoma. The rearrangement combines TRBV23-1 with TRBJ1-3; no D gene is confidently identified. TRBV23-1 is an open reading frame whose function is uncertain. The nucleotide sequence is TGCGCCAGCAGTCATCTCGACGAAAACACCATATATTTT. Translation gives CASSHLDENTIYF.